The present entry profiles one T cell receptor beta chain with its context. Antigen unknown. These data come from a study of long-term antiretroviral therapy in people with HIV. With survey level as its setting, the immunoSEQ assay was v3.0. Some clones are missing from TCRdb's copy, which holds only in-frame ones; the method was immunoSEQ multiplex PCR. Of about 20,000 clones listed, 80% to 95% are singletons. In germline, CDR1 is SGHTA, CDR2 FQGNSA. The germline V and J ends were trimmed by 6 bases and 1 base, with 16 bases remaining between them. The CDR3 consists of 15 residues. Notes on the study in general: On ART adherence, viral resistance or therapy changes, no data were available. Sampling of blood ran from the mid-2000s to the late 2010s, and older ART regimens were possibly in use.

This TCR was recovered from a woman in her 50s with HIV. Sequencing used unsorted PBMCs, obtained 4.4 years after starting antiretroviral therapy. The rearrangement uses TRBV7-2 and TRBJ2-7; D not resolved. CDR3 nucleotide sequence: TGTGCCAGCAGTCCAACGTATCGGTCGTCCTACGAGCAGTACTTC. Translation: CASSPTYRSSYEQYF. Full variable domain (remainder filled in from reference TRBV7-2 and TRBJ2-7): GAGVSQSPSNKVTEKGKDVELRCDPISGHTALYWYRQSLGQGLEFLIYFQGNSAPDKSGLPSDRFSAERTGGSVSTLTIQRTQQEDSAVYLCASSPTYRSSYEQYFGPGTRLTVT.